These T cell receptor beta chains were read from a single sample in a study of cytomegalovirus exposure and HLA in healthy donors. Sequenced by immunoSEQ multiplex PCR; TCRdb stores in-frame clones only, minus some. The sample holds 100,000 to 150,000 clones, around 71% seen once. The sequencing sample was made of PBMCs. The receptors were sampled from a woman aged 55-69 years in good health and CMV-seropositive. The CDR3 runs from the conserved cysteine through the conserved F or W. Fields, in order: D gene, clone size, V gene, J gene, CDR3 DNA, CDR3 protein. A D gene is named only where the DNA matches it firmly. The size field is filled for only some rows; it gives once, few, many or a size class.

D gene: .; clone size: .; V gene: TRBV6-5; J gene: TRBJ2-1; CDR3 DNA: TGTGCCAGCAGTCCGGGGTCCTCCTACAATGAGCAGTTCTTC; CDR3 protein: CASSPGSSYNEQFF
D gene: .; clone size: .; V gene: TRBV6-5; J gene: TRBJ1-5; CDR3 DNA: TGTGCCAGCAGTTTTCGGGGTATCAATCAGCCCCAGCATTTT; CDR3 protein: CASSFRGINQPQHF
D gene: TRBD1; clone size: once; V gene: TRBV4-1; J gene: TRBJ2-1; CDR3 DNA: TGCGCCAGCAGCCAAGGGGACAGGTACAATGAGCAGTTCTTC; CDR3 protein: CASSQGDRYNEQFF
D gene: .; clone size: .; V gene: TRBV5-4; J gene: TRBJ1-2; CDR3 DNA: TGTGCCAGCAGCTTGGACAGCTACTATGGCTACACCTTC; CDR3 protein: CASSLDSYYGYTF
D gene: TRBD1; clone size: once; V gene: TRBV5-6; J gene: TRBJ2-3; CDR3 DNA: TGTGCCAGCAGCTTGTATGCAAGGGGGCCCACAGATACGCAGTATTTT; CDR3 protein: CASSLYARGPTDTQYF
D gene: .; clone size: .; V gene: TRBV19; J gene: TRBJ1-5; CDR3 DNA: TGTGCCAGTAGTATAATTGGGGGGAGCAATCAGCCCCAGCATTTT; CDR3 protein: CASSIIGGSNQPQHF
D gene: .; clone size: .; V gene: TRBV6-5; J gene: TRBJ1-1; CDR3 DNA: TGTGCCAGCAGTTACGAAATGGGGGCGAACACTGAAGCTTTCTTT; CDR3 protein: CASSYEMGANTEAFF
D gene: TRBD1; clone size: .; V gene: TRBV2; J gene: TRBJ2-7; CDR3 DNA: TGTGCCAGTATAACTTCAGGGGGACCGAGCTCCTACGAGCAGTACTTC; CDR3 protein: CASITSGGPSSYEQYF
D gene: .; clone size: .; V gene: TRBV10-3; J gene: TRBJ2-6; CDR3 DNA: TGTGCCACCTTCGCAGGGACTCCGGGGGCCAACGTCCTGACTTTC; CDR3 protein: CATFAGTPGANVLTF
D gene: TRBD1; clone size: .; V gene: TRBV28; J gene: TRBJ1-4; CDR3 DNA: TGTGCCAGCCAGACAGGGGGGAATGAAAAACTGTTTTTT; CDR3 protein: CASQTGGNEKLFF
D gene: TRBD1; clone size: few; V gene: TRBV5-1; J gene: TRBJ1-3; CDR3 DNA: TGCGCCAGCAGCTTGGTGGGACAGTCGATCTCCTCTGGAAACACCATATATTTT; CDR3 protein: CASSLVGQSISSGNTIYF
D gene: .; clone size: .; V gene: TRBV9; J gene: TRBJ1-3; CDR3 DNA: TGTGCCAGCAGCGTAGGGGCAGGGTCTGGAAACACCATATATTTT; CDR3 protein: CASSVGAGSGNTIYF
D gene: TRBD1; clone size: .; V gene: TRBV27; J gene: TRBJ1-1; CDR3 DNA: TGTGCCAGCAGTACACAGGGGGGAAGGATGAACACTGAAGCTTTCTTT; CDR3 protein: CASSTQGGRMNTEAFF
D gene: TRBD1; clone size: .; V gene: TRBV7-6; J gene: TRBJ1-1; CDR3 DNA: TGTGCCAGCAGCTTAGGGGGGACAGGGTTAAACACTGAAGCTTTCTTT; CDR3 protein: CASSLGGTGLNTEAFF
D gene: .; clone size: once; V gene: TRBV10-1; J gene: TRBJ2-1; CDR3 DNA: TGCGCCAGCAGTGGCCTCAGGGAGGTGATAGGGAATGAGCAGTTCTTC; CDR3 protein: CASSGLREVIGNEQFF
D gene: TRBD1; clone size: .; V gene: TRBV5-6; J gene: TRBJ2-7; CDR3 DNA: TGTGCCAGCAGCATACCAGGAAAGGGGGCGCGGTACGAGCAGTACTTC; CDR3 protein: CASSIPGKGARYEQYF
D gene: .; clone size: .; V gene: TRBV7-7; J gene: TRBJ2-1; CDR3 DNA: TGTGCTAGCAGCTTAACCGGACGGGGCAATGAGCAGTTCTTC; CDR3 protein: CASSLTGRGNEQFF